The next 8 T cell receptor beta chains were all read from a single sample in a study of human T cells and chemical hapten exposure. MiXCR was run by TCRdb on the RACE reads, yielding one entry per CDR3 protein. The table has roughly 110,000 distinct CDR3 sequences, 10% to 15% seen once. Time point meaning: pre-sensitization, week 0. Treatment noted: therapeutic diphenylcyclopropenone sensitization with weekly scalp DPC. Here the sequenced sample was whole blood, taken in connection with sensitization to the hapten diphenylcyclopropenone (DPC). The source is a woman aged 45-59 years with alopecia areata. Some clones in this sample may be carry-over from other donors' samples.

This clonotype has at least ten counts. V gene TRBV11-2 combines with J gene TRBJ2-5; tentatively, D is TRBD2 (6 bases). CDR3 length: 15 amino acids. Trimming left V 3 bases short and J 5 bases short, with 16 bases between. CDR1 and CDR2 from the germline V gene are SGHAT and FQNNGV. CDR3 DNA: TGTGCCAGCAGCTTCTGGTCCGCGGAGGGGGAGACCCAGTACTTC. Translation gives CASSFWSAEGETQYF.

The chain employs TRBV29-1 and TRBJ1-2; D is ambiguous. This CDR3 region has 14 residues. V lost 6 bases and J 3 bases, leaving 17 bases between the germline ends. Germline CDR1 is SQVTM and CDR2 is ANQGSEA. The CDR3 reads CSVPSLGFDYGYTF. The CDR3 DNA follows: TGCAGCGTGCCCTCCCTGGGATTTGACTATGGCTACACCTTC.

V is TRBV5-6 and J is TRBJ1-5; D not resolved. Trimming shortened V by 1 base and J by 7 bases, and 12 bases separated the two germline ends. CDR1 is SGHDT and CDR2 is YYEEEE in the germline V gene. The CDR3 extends over 14 amino acids. The CDR3 loop is CASSLFGVGQPQHF. In DNA form, the CDR3 reads TGTGCCAGCAGCTTGTTTGGGGTTGGACAGCCCCAGCATTTT.

This clonotype was detected only a few times. V is TRBV12-3 or TRBV12-4 and J is TRBJ2-1, with D maybe TRBD1 (5 bases). The CDR3 covers 11 residues. V dropped 8 bases and J dropped 7 bases, with 9 bases sitting between them. In DNA, the CDR3 is TGTGCCAGCCTTGGGGCGAATGAGCAGTTCTTC. Translation gives CASLGANEQFF.

This chain connects TRBV4-3 to TRBJ1-2; D is uncertain. CDR3 length equals 15 residues. V gave up 4 bases and J gave up 6 bases, with 18 bases separating them. Germline CDR1 and CDR2: LGHNA and YSLEER. As DNA, the CDR3 is TGCGCCAGCAGCCCGCAAGGCATACCTCAACATGGCTACACCTTC. It specifies CASSPQGIPQHGYTF.

The DNA of the CDR3 is TGCAGTGCTACCAGGCCGACAGGGTTCACTGAAGCTTTCTTT. Encoded protein: CSATRPTGFTEAFF. This sequence joins TRBV20-1 and TRBJ1-1; TRBD1 matches at 7 bases. The CDR3 is 14 residues long. Germline V gene data show CDR1 as DFQATT and CDR2 as SNEGSKA (reference sequence). The junction had 9 bases not matched to a gene; V was cut back by 4 bases and J by 4 bases.

This clonotype has a count of ten or more. The genes are TRBV3-1 and TRBJ1-1; D call uncertain. The CDR3 runs to 15 residues. V was pared by 4 bases and J by 1 base, with 13 bases between. Germline CDR1 LGHDT, CDR2 YNNKEL (reference sequence). The CDR3: CASSRIGSKNTEAFF. The CDR3, as DNA: TGTGCCAGCAGCCGTATTGGGAGTAAGAACACTGAAGCTTTCTTT.

The chain combines TRBV18 with TRBJ2-3; D is undetermined. The germline CDR1 and CDR2 sequences are KGHSH and LQKENI. The CDR3 has 14 residues. Trimming took 8 bases from V and 6 from J, leaving 18 bases between them. CDR3 DNA: TGTGCCAGCCCACTTTCTCCCCCATGGGATACGCAGTATTTT. It is translated as CASPLSPPWDTQYF.